This TCR beta chain was retrieved from a study of identical twins. Concerning this clonotype: The antigen remains unidentified.

TCRdb re-derived calls from the 5' RACE reads in MiXCR, one entry per CDR3 protein. Of about 890,000 distinct CDR3 sequences listed, around an eighth were seen once; the top ten hold about 1.5%. Points from the study as a whole: Conclusions were based on cross-sectional statistical analysis, without following the same donors.

This sample also belongs to another study, concerning yellow fever vaccine responses in identical twins.

The specimen was PBMCs. This receptor was obtained from a woman aged 18-30 years in good health.

CDR3 DNA sequence: TGTGCCACCGCAGGACTAGCGGGGGCATCCTACGAGCAGTACGTC. Protein: CATAGLAGASYEQYV. V is TRBV10-3 and J is TRBJ2-7; TRBD2 matches 13 bases. Germline CDR1 ENHRY, CDR2 SYGVKD. Trimming took 10 bases from V and 1 from J; bases not matched to a gene: 7. The CDR3 totals 15 residues.